This entry lists 9 T cell receptor beta chains sequenced from one sample in a study of T cells after posttransplantation cyclophosphamide (dated by TCRdb to the mid-2010s). Library generation was performed with the immunoSEQ multiplex PCR assay. TCRdb carries this immuneACCESS record with in-frame sequences only. Its versions omit some clonotypes, under half of them owing to an unresolved V gene in the studies checked, with the rest unexplained. The sample table holds approximately 17,000 clones, of which about 90% were seen once. The ten largest clones capture more than 0.45% of the sample. According to the study, the label for this sample's treatment or condition signals: high-dose cyclophosphamide on days +3 and +4 as single-agent GVHD prophylaxis. Patients in the PTCy group got busulfan and fludarabine conditioning, a marrow graft from a related or unrelated donor, and cyclophosphamide on days +3 and +4.

The sequencing used CD4+ T cells sorted from blood, collected after allogeneic stem cell transplant with posttransplant cyclophosphamide. Receptors originate from a male patient aged 55 to 69 who received an allogeneic stem cell transplant from a related donor and was CMV-positive. Because of the transplant, the T cells may be the graft donor's rather than the patient's own.

V gene TRBV5-4 combines with J gene TRBJ2-3, with a tentative D call TRBD2 (5 bases). Per the germline V gene, CDR1 is SGHNT and CDR2 is YYREEE (reference sequence). The CDR3 totals 15 residues. Trimming removed 1 base from V and 1 base from J, with 10 bases in between. For the CDR3, the DNA is TGTGCCAGCAGCTTGTCGGGGAGACGCACAGATACGCAGTATTTT. Its translation: CASSLSGRRTDTQYF.

This clone showed up just once. Other DNA sequences in the sample encode the same CDR3. The V and J genes are TRBV29-1 and TRBJ1-6; 9 bases agree with TRBD1. Germline CDR1 and CDR2: SQVTM and ANQGSEA. The ends lost 0 bases at V and 10 bases at J; junction bases unmatched: 7. CDR3 size: 15 residues. The CDR3 here is CSVEDGTGRGSPLHF. In DNA, the CDR3 is TGCAGCGTTGAAGATGGGACAGGGAGGGGATCACCCCTCCACTTT.

This sequence joins TRBV4-1 and TRBJ1-5; D is possibly TRBD1 (5 bases). V shed 1 base and J shed 1 base, with 11 bases lying between them. Germline-derived CDR1 and CDR2 are MGHRA and YSYEKL. The CDR3 is 16 amino acids. The CDR3 region has the DNA TGCGCCAGCAGCCAAGGGGGGGGTATAAGCAATCAGCCCCAGCATTTT. It yields the protein CASSQGGGISNQPQHF.

The genes are TRBV4-1 and TRBJ1-1; D is unresolved. Germline CDR1 reads MGHRA; CDR2 reads YSYEKL. Trimming took 1 base from V and 5 from J, leaving 14 bases between them. This CDR3 region has 15 residues. The CDR3 coding sequence is TGCGCCAGCAGCCAAGCGTTGGCTGAGAGGACTGAAGCTTTCTTT. Protein: CASSQALAERTEAFF.

The gene calls are TRBV7-2 and TRBJ2-1; 8 bases are shared with TRBD2. CDR1 is SGHTA, CDR2 FQGNSA, per germline. The CDR3 is 16 residues long. Trimming took 5 bases from V and 2 from J; bases not matched to a gene: 8. Here the CDR3 reads CASSLPRAGAYNEQFF. CDR3 in DNA: TGTGCCAGCAGCCTGCCCCGAGCGGGGGCCTACAATGAGCAGTTCTTC.

The rearrangement links TRBV6-4 to TRBJ1-1; D gene uncertain. The CDR3 sequence is 14 residues long. The germline V and J ends were trimmed by 2 bases and 4 bases, with 11 bases remaining between them. Germline V gives CDR1 MRHNA, CDR2 SNTAGT. CDR3 nucleotides: TGTGCCAGCAGTGACCGGGATACGGGCACTGAAGCTTTCTTT. Protein sequence: CASSDRDTGTEAFF.

This chain connects TRBV4-2 to TRBJ2-5; 8 bases fit TRBD1. V was clipped by 5 bases and J by 4 bases; unmatched bases: 12. CDR3 length equals 16 residues. Germline V gene lookup returns CDR1 LGHNA and CDR2 YNFKEQ. The CDR3 DNA reads TGTGCCAGCAGCAAAGGACAGGGACCGAAGAGAGAGACCCAGTACTTC. Translating it yields CASSKGQGPKRETQYF.

The chain recombines TRBV20-1 with TRBJ2-7; 7 bases match TRBD2. V lost 6 bases, J lost 3 bases, and 2 bases stayed unmatched. The length of the CDR3 is 11 residues. Per germline, CDR1 DFQATT and CDR2 SNEGSKA (reference sequence). The CDR3 spells CSAASGYEQYF. As DNA, the CDR3 is TGCAGTGCGGCTAGCGGCTACGAGCAGTACTTC.

This chain uses TRBV5-1 with TRBJ1-1; 7 positions agree with TRBD1. The trim removed 4 bases at V and 0 bases at J, leaving 9 bases unmatched. The CDR3 is made up of 16 amino acids. Germline CDR1 is SGHRS and CDR2 is YFSETQ. This CDR3 reads CASSPSEGALNTEAFF. The CDR3 DNA is TGCGCCAGCAGCCCGTCGGAGGGGGCCTTGAACACTGAAGCTTTCTTT.